The 10 T cell receptor beta chains listed next were all sequenced from one sample in a study of T cells in localized non-small cell lung cancer (TCRdb year 2020). The method was the immunoSEQ multiplex PCR assay. TCRdb obtained this table from immuneACCESS and retained in-frame rearrangements with V and J assigned. These tables miss some clones; where compared with another copy, unresolved V genes account for less than half of the shortfall, and the remainder is unexplained. For this sample the table gives 25,000 or so clones, of which about nine tenths were detected only once. Nearly 7% of the sample goes to the ten largest clones. Here the sequenced sample was peripheral blood, taken before any cancer treatment. These receptors all stem from a male donor at least 60 years old with stage I lung adenocarcinoma.

The gene calls are TRBV27 and TRBJ1-4, with D perhaps TRBD1 (6 bases). V was trimmed by 6 bases and J by 5 bases, leaving 13 bases between them. The germline V gene has CDR1 MNHEY and CDR2 SMNVEV (reference sequence). This CDR3 is 14 amino acids long. CDR3 region: CASRQDSLNEKLFF. CDR3 DNA sequence: TGTGCCAGCAGACAGGACAGCCTCAATGAAAAACTGTTTTTT.

The J gene is TRBJ2-7, the V gene TRBV7-8; the match to TRBD2 covers 8 bases. Germline V CDR1 and CDR2: SGHVS, FQNEAQ. V lost 3 bases to trimming and J lost 0 bases; unmatched junction nucleotides: 1. This CDR3 is built from 14 residues. The CDR3 is CASSFREGSYEQYF. The CDR3 coding sequence is TGTGCCAGCAGCTTTCGGGAGGGCTCCTACGAGCAGTACTTC.

CDR3 protein: CASSLIGGPGEQFF. The CDR3 bases are TGTGCCAGCAGCTTAATTGGGGGCCCGGGTGAGCAGTTCTTC. J is TRBJ2-1 and V is TRBV7-9, with a possible D match to TRBD1 (6 bases). The CDR3 spans 14 residues. From germline, CDR1 is SEHNR and CDR2 FQNEAQ (reference sequence). The V and J ends lost 2 bases and 9 bases respectively, with 14 bases between them.

The chain is built from TRBV5-8 and TRBJ2-2; the match to TRBD1 covers 7 bases. With 4 bases clipped from V and 0 bases from J, the junction kept 3 bases outside the gene matches. CDR3 size: 15 residues. Germline V lookup: CDR1 SGHTS, CDR2 YDEGEE. This CDR3 is CASSPTGTNTGELFF. As DNA, the CDR3 is TGTGCCAGCAGCCCGACAGGGACGAACACCGGGGAGCTGTTTTTT.

The chain recombines TRBV7-2 with TRBJ2-3; 8 nucleotides agree with TRBD2. CDR3 size: 17 residues. Germline V gene lookup returns CDR1 SGHTA and CDR2 FQGNSA. With V trimmed by 4 bases and J by 7 bases, 16 bases remained unmatched. CDR3 coding DNA: TGTGCCAGCAGCTCCTCTAGCGGGCCTTCCGGGAAAAATACGCAGTATTTT. Translated: CASSSSSGPSGKNTQYF.

The V and J genes are TRBV7-3 and TRBJ2-1; 8 bases align to TRBD2. J was trimmed by 5 bases and V by 2 bases; bases with no gene match: 5. The CDR3 has 15 amino acids. Germline assignment: CDR1 SGHTA and CDR2 FQGTGA. This chain's CDR3 is CASSLGRGAHNEQFF. CDR3 in DNA: TGTGCCAGCAGCTTAGGGCGGGGGGCCCACAATGAGCAGTTCTTC.

The CDR3 DNA follows: TGTGCCAGCAGTGAAGTGACCGGCTTCTACGAGCAGTACTTC. This encodes CASSEVTGFYEQYF. The rearrangement joins TRBV6-1 to TRBJ2-7; D call uncertain. Trimming pared 1 base from V and 3 bases from J, leaving 10 bases between. The CDR3 spans 14 residues. Germline loops: CDR1 MNHNS, CDR2 SASEGT.

V is TRBV6-1 and J is TRBJ2-7, with 8 bases matching TRBD1. This CDR3 is 15 amino acids long. Per the germline V gene, CDR1 is MNHNS and CDR2 is SASEGT. The J segment lost 3 bases and the V segment lost 0 bases, leaving 4 bases of the junction unmatched. The CDR3 loop is CASSEADRENYEQYF. The CDR3 DNA reads as TGTGCCAGCAGTGAAGCGGACAGGGAAAACTACGAGCAGTACTTC.

V usage is TRBV2 and J usage is TRBJ2-5; TRBD2 matches 15 bases. CDR1 is SNHLY and CDR2 is FYNNEI in the germline V gene. J was trimmed by 5 bases and V by 4 bases; bases with no gene match: 5. The length of the CDR3 is 16 residues. CDR3 coding DNA: TGTGCCAGCAGTGCGCGGACTAGCGGGGGGGCGGAGACCCAGTACTTC. Translation gives CASSARTSGGAETQYF.

CDR3 sequence: CASSLTAANTGELFF. The DNA of the CDR3 is TGTGCCAGCAGCTTAACAGCCGCGAACACCGGGGAGCTGTTTTTT. The V and J genes are TRBV7-6 and TRBJ2-2; the D is unclear. The CDR3 loop spans 15 amino acids. Per the germline V gene, CDR1 is SGHVS and CDR2 is FNYEAQ. Trimming pared 2 bases from V and 0 bases from J, leaving 7 bases between.